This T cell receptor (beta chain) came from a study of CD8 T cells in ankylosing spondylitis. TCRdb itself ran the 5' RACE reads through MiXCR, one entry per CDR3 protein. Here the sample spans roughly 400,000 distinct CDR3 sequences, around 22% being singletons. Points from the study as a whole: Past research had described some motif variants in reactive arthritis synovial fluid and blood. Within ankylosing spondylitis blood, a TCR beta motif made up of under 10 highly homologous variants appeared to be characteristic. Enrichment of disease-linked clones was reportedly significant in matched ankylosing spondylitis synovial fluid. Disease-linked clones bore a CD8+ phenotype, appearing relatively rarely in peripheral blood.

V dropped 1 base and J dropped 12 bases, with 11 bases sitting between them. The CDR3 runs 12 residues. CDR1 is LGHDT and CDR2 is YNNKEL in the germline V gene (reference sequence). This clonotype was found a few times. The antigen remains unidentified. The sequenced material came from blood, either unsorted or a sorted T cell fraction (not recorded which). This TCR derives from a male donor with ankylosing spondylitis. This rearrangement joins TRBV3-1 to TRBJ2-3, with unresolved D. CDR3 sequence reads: CASSQVARFQYF. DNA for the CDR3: TGTGCCAGCAGCCAAGTTGCTAGATTCCAGTATTTT.